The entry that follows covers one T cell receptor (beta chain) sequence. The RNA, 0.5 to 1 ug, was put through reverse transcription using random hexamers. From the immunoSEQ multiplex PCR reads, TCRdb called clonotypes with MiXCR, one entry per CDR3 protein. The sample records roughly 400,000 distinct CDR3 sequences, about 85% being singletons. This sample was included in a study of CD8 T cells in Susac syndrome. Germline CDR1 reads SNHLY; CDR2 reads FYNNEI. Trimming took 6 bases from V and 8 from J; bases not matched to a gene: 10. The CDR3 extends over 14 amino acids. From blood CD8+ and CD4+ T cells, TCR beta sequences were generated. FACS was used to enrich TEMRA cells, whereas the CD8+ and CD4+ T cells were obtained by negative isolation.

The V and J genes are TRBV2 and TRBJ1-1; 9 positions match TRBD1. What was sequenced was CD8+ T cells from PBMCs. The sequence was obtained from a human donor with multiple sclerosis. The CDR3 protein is CASRNPGQGTEAFF. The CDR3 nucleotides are TGTGCCAGCAGAAACCCCGGACAGGGGACAGAAGCTTTCTTT.